One and the same sample provided the 22 T cell receptor beta chains below, sequenced in a study of vaccination effects on CD4 cells after COVID-19. Their antigen targets remain unknown. Within the ViraFEST assay, antigen-specific CD4+ T cells underwent expansion with viral peptide pools prior to sequencing. Cultured cells yielded isolated CD4+ T cells after 10 days. Vaccine recipients, nucleocapsid antibody negative, had no prior SARS-CoV-2 infection. TCRdb's copy holds only in-frame clones and misses some; the assay was immunoSEQ multiplex PCR. Of over 25,000 clones listed, approximately 76% are singletons. Material: CD4+ T cells from PBMCs cultured with SARS-CoV-2 spike peptides, obtained before COVID-19 vaccination. All receptors derive from a human donor who received a COVID-19 vaccine.

The CDR3 DNA reads TGTGCCAGCAGCTTGCCAGGACGCTCTGGGGCCAACGTCCTGACTTTC. This sequence encodes CASSLPGRSGANVLTF. The gene calls are TRBV5-4 and TRBJ2-6; D call uncertain. Trimming cost V 1 base and J 0 bases, with 8 bases left between them. Germline V CDR1 and CDR2: SGHNT, YYREEE (reference sequence). This CDR3 has 16 amino acids.

CDR3 bases: TGTGCCAGCAGTTACTTCGGGGTCACGGACCAAGAGACCCAGTACTTC. Protein sequence: CASSYFGVTDQETQYF. This chain links TRBV6-5 with TRBJ2-5, with D maybe TRBD2 (5 bases). Trimming shortened V by 1 base and J by 0 bases, and 12 bases separated the two germline ends. The CDR3 runs 16 residues. The germline V gene has CDR1 MNHEY and CDR2 SVGAGI.

The genes are TRBV5-1 and TRBJ2-5; TRBD2 is a possible D gene (6 bases). V was clipped by 0 bases and J by 1 base, with 13 bases between them. The CDR3 runs to 16 residues. The germline CDR1 and CDR2 sequences are SGHRS and YFSETQ. Written as DNA, the CDR3 is TGCGCCAGCAGCTTGGGGTTGTCGGGGGTCCAAGAGACCCAGTACTTC. This translates into CASSLGLSGVQETQYF.

This sequence joins TRBV2 and TRBJ2-7; no reliable D call. V was cut by 7 bases and J by 1 base, with 5 bases left in between. This CDR3 contains 11 residues. Germline CDR1 is SNHLY and CDR2 is FYNNEI. In nucleotides, the CDR3 is TGTGCCAGCAAGGTTTCCTACGAGCAGTACTTC. Residues: CASKVSYEQYF.

This clone is a singleton in its sample. The chain has TRBV12-3 or TRBV12-4 and TRBJ1-5, with D hard to call. Trimming took 3 bases from V and 9 from J, leaving 12 bases between them. The CDR3 loop spans 13 amino acids. The CDR3 region is CASSFQPSSPQHF. The CDR3 region has the DNA TGTGCCAGCAGTTTCCAGCCGTCGTCGCCCCAGCATTTT.

The genes are TRBV18 and TRBJ1-3; 8 nucleotides match TRBD1. V was clipped by 10 bases and J by 2 bases; unmatched bases: 7. Germline V gene lookup returns CDR1 KGHSH and CDR2 LQKENI. This CDR3 region has 14 residues. The CDR3 DNA follows: TGTGCCACCGGAGAGACAGGGGCTGGAAACACCATATATTTT. It is translated as CATGETGAGNTIYF.

The chain links TRBV5-6 to TRBJ1-2; possibly TRBD1 for D (6 bases). Trimming removed 5 bases from V and 4 bases from J, with 9 bases in between. This CDR3 is 12 amino acids long. Germline V CDR1 and CDR2: SGHDT, YYEEEE. The CDR3 DNA reads TGTGCCAGCAGGCCCAGGGGCTATGGCTACACCTTC. This translates into CASRPRGYGYTF.

The V call is TRBV6-5, the J call TRBJ2-5; possibly TRBD1 or TRBD2 for D (6 bases each). The germline gives CDR1 MNHEY, CDR2 SVGAGI. V shed 0 bases and J shed 4 bases, with 15 bases lying between them. CDR3 length: 16 amino acids. The chain's CDR3 is CASSYSPGAPGETQYF. The CDR3 DNA sequence: TGTGCCAGCAGTTACTCCCCGGGGGCCCCCGGAGAGACCCAGTACTTC.

V is TRBV3-1 (or the pseudogene TRBV3-2) and J is TRBJ1-1; D gene ambiguous. Germline V gene lookup returns CDR1 LGHDT and CDR2 YNNKEL (reference sequence). Trimming removed 4 bases at V and 0 bases at J, with 9 bases between. This CDR3 comprises 14 residues. The DNA for the CDR3 is TGTGCCAGCAGCCTGGTCGGCCTGAACACTGAAGCTTTCTTT. Translated: CASSLVGLNTEAFF.

The chain has TRBV11-3 and TRBJ2-1; the D gene is possibly TRBD1 (6 bases). V shed 5 bases and J shed 7 bases, with 21 bases lying between them. Germline assignment: CDR1 SGHNT and CDR2 YENEEA. The CDR3 length is 16 residues. In DNA, the CDR3 is TGTGCCAGCAGCGTCCAAGGGGGTACTAAGGGTAATGAGCAGTTCTTC. Its translation is CASSVQGGTKGNEQFF.

V gene TRBV27 combines with J gene TRBJ2-7, with D possibly TRBD2 on 5 matching bases. Germline V gene data show CDR1 as MNHEY and CDR2 as SMNVEV (reference sequence). The CDR3 length is 14 residues. With 3 bases removed from V and 2 bases from J, the gap between germline ends came to 11 bases. CDR3 DNA sequence: TGTGCCAGCAGTTTGGTGGGAGAGACCTACGAGCAGTACTTC. Translating gives CASSLVGETYEQYF.

This sequence joins TRBV6-1 and TRBJ2-2; tentative D call: TRBD2 (6 bases). This CDR3 is built from 15 residues. Between the trimmed V and J ends, which lost 7 bases and 0 bases, there was a span of 12 bases. Germline V gives CDR1 MNHNS, CDR2 SASEGT. CDR3 sequence reads: CASNPGGANTGELFF. The CDR3 DNA sequence: TGTGCCAGCAACCCCGGAGGGGCGAACACCGGGGAGCTGTTTTTT.

The chain recombines TRBV5-5 with TRBJ2-5; no definite D call. CDR3 size: 15 residues. The ends were cut back, 4 bases at V and 4 bases at J, with 17 bases in the middle. From germline, CDR1 is SGHKS and CDR2 YYEKEE (reference sequence). This CDR3 reads CASSDQKGTVETQYF. In DNA, the CDR3 is TGTGCCAGCAGCGATCAGAAGGGTACGGTAGAGACCCAGTACTTC.

The chain recombines TRBV5-1 with TRBJ2-2, with TRBD1 matching 10 bases. Germline values: CDR1 SGHRS, CDR2 YFSETQ. The V and J ends lost 3 bases and 4 bases, in that order; junction bases with no gene match: 6. The CDR3 runs to 16 residues. CDR3 sequence (DNA): TGCGCCAGCAGCTATACCGGACAGGGGGGCACCGGGGAGCTGTTTTTT. It yields the protein CASSYTGQGGTGELFF.

The chain is built from TRBV6-4 and TRBJ2-1, with D possibly being TRBD1 (5 bases). V lost 6 bases, J lost 1 base, and 13 bases lay in between. This CDR3 is 15 amino acids long. The germline V gene encodes CDR1 MRHNA and CDR2 SNTAGT. The CDR3 DNA is TGTGCCAGCAGCCCCCAGGGTAGGTCCTACAATGAGCAGTTCTTC. Translation gives CASSPQGRSYNEQFF.

The V gene is TRBV12-5, the J gene TRBJ2-2; 11 positions agree with TRBD2. This CDR3 is 15 amino acids long. Germline CDR1 LGHNT, CDR2 FRNRAP. The V and J ends lost 5 bases and 7 bases, in that order; junction bases with no gene match: 6. The DNA for the CDR3 is TGTGCTAGTGGTCTTAGCGGGAGGGCGATCGGGGAGCTGTTTTTT. Its protein is CASGLSGRAIGELFF.

The chain links TRBV11-2 to TRBJ2-1; the match to TRBD2 covers 11 bases. The CDR3 is 16 amino acids. V dropped 7 bases and J dropped 9; count of bases not matched to a gene: 14. Germline V CDR1 and CDR2: SGHAT, FQNNGV. This CDR3 reads CASKRISSGRFSEQFF. The CDR3 nucleotides are TGTGCCAGCAAACGGATTTCTAGCGGGAGGTTCAGTGAGCAGTTCTTC.

CDR3 coding DNA: TGTGCCAGCAGCTTAAGCAGCCGACAGACCAATGGCTACACCTTC. Translation gives CASSLSSRQTNGYTF. This chain links TRBV7-9 with TRBJ1-2, with D possibly TRBD1 on 5 matching bases. CDR1 and CDR2 from the germline V gene are SEHNR and FQNEAQ (reference sequence). The CDR3 covers 15 residues. V lost 2 bases to trimming and J lost 6 bases, with 16 bases between them.

This clone was seen only once. The chain combines TRBV18 with TRBJ2-5; D gene ambiguous. Trimming removed 4 bases at V and 5 bases at J, with 11 bases between. CDR1 and CDR2 (germline): KGHSH, LQKENI. The CDR3 has 13 residues. The CDR3 reads CASSHARDETQYF. The CDR3, as DNA: TGTGCCAGCTCACATGCGCGTGACGAGACCCAGTACTTC.

V gene TRBV7-9 combines with J gene TRBJ1-2; the match to TRBD1 covers 10 bases. V lost 4 bases to trimming and J lost 1 base; unmatched junction nucleotides: 6. Looked up from germline, CDR1 is SEHNR and CDR2 is FQNEAQ (reference sequence). The CDR3 has 16 amino acids. DNA for the CDR3: TGTGCCAGCAGCTCAGAGACAGGGGGCAGTAACTATGGCTACACCTTC. Its translation is CASSSETGGSNYGYTF.

The gene calls are TRBV7-9 and TRBJ2-5; D remains ambiguous. CDR1 is SEHNR and CDR2 is FQNEAQ in the germline V gene (reference sequence). V was clipped by 8 bases and J by 0 bases, with 4 bases between them. This CDR3 spans 11 amino acids. CDR3 region: CASRYQETQYF. CDR3 nucleotide sequence: TGTGCCAGCCGGTACCAAGAGACCCAGTACTTC.

This clone was seen a few times. This chain uses TRBV2 with TRBJ1-3; no firm D call. CDR3 size: 15 residues. CDR1 SNHLY and CDR2 FYNNEI come from the germline V gene. The germline V and J ends were trimmed by 4 bases and 0 bases, with 10 bases remaining between them. In DNA form, the CDR3 reads TGTGCCAGCAGTGCAGAGGGCAGCTCTGGAAACACCATATATTTT. Translation gives CASSAEGSSGNTIYF.